The 15 T cell receptor beta chains presented below share a single source sample, sequenced in a study of blood T cell repertoires in COVID-19. Some clones are missing from TCRdb's copy, which holds only in-frame ones; the method was immunoSEQ multiplex PCR. Altogether approximately 240,000 clones are present, more than 65% being singletons, with the ten largest covering approximately 3%. Material: peripheral blood. The receptors here all came from a woman in her 30s who had recovered from COVID-19.

The J gene is TRBJ2-1, the V gene TRBV6-4, with D tentatively TRBD2 (7 bases). The germline gives CDR1 MRHNA, CDR2 SNTAGT. V dropped 3 bases and J dropped 8 bases, with 14 bases sitting between them. This CDR3 contains 14 residues. The CDR3: CASSEGGGPHEQFF. The CDR3 bases are TGTGCCAGCAGTGAAGGGGGAGGGCCGCATGAGCAGTTCTTC.

This chain links TRBV6-5 with TRBJ1-5; D is uncertain. This CDR3 has 15 residues. V was cut by 6 bases and J by 2 bases, with 14 bases left in between. CDR1 MNHEY and CDR2 SVGAGI come from the germline V gene. In DNA, the CDR3 is TGTGCCAGCAGCCCCGGGTCCCGAGGCAATCAGCCCCAGCATTTT. Encoded protein: CASSPGSRGNQPQHF.

The chain recombines TRBV19 with TRBJ1-1; D is possibly TRBD1 (5 bases). The V end lost 6 bases, the J end lost 0 bases, and 17 bases lay between the germline ends. This CDR3 comprises 16 residues. CDR1 is LNHDA and CDR2 is SQIVND in the germline V gene (reference sequence). The CDR3 spells CASSRDSLALNTEAFF. CDR3 nucleotide sequence: TGTGCCAGTAGCAGGGACTCACTAGCGCTGAACACTGAAGCTTTCTTT.

This clone was seen once. The V gene is TRBV30, the J gene TRBJ2-5; D unclear. V was pared by 2 bases and J by 2 bases, with 12 bases between. CDR3 length equals 14 residues. Germline loops: CDR1 GTSNPN, CDR2 SVGIG (reference sequence). The CDR3 nucleotides read TGTGCCTGGAGTTGGGCAACCCTACAAGAGACCCAGTACTTC. As protein: CAWSWATLQETQYF.

This chain links TRBV5-1 with TRBJ2-1, with D possibly matching TRBD2 (5 bases). CDR1 is SGHRS, CDR2 YFSETQ, per germline. The V end was cut by 3 bases, the J end by 0 bases, with 13 bases between. The CDR3 length is 16 residues. The CDR3 sequence is CASSWEIPSSYNEQFF. The CDR3 coding sequence is TGCGCCAGCAGCTGGGAGATACCTAGCTCCTACAATGAGCAGTTCTTC.

This clone has only one observation. The chain employs TRBV29-1 and TRBJ1-4; 8 bases are a match to TRBD1. The CDR3 loop spans 14 amino acids. Germline lookup yields CDR1 SQVTM and CDR2 ANQGSEA. V trimming: 7 bases; J trimming: 7 bases; junction bases outside the gene matches: 11. This CDR3 reads CSAVPQGASEKLFF. DNA of the CDR3: TGCAGCGCCGTACCGCAGGGGGCGAGTGAAAAACTGTTTTTT. Variable domain in full (rest from reference TRBV29-1 and TRBJ1-4): SAVISQKPSRDICQRGTSLTIQCQVDSQVTMMFWYRQQPGQSLTLIATANQGSEATYESGFVIDKFPISRPNLTFSTLTVSNMSPEDSSIYLCSAVPQGASEKLFFGSGTQLSVL.

This rearrangement joins TRBV27 to TRBJ2-2, with TRBD1 identical over 7 bases. Losses at the gene ends were 6 bases for V and 10 bases for J; bases not matched to a gene: 8. Looked up from germline, CDR1 is MNHEY and CDR2 is SMNVEV (reference sequence). This CDR3 has 13 residues. For the CDR3, the DNA is TGTGCCAGCAGGTCCACAGGGGCGCTGGAGCTGTTTTTT. This sequence encodes CASRSTGALELFF.

The rearrangement links TRBV3-1 (or the pseudogene TRBV3-2) to TRBJ1-6; 7 nucleotides match TRBD1. The CDR3 extends over 16 amino acids. The V segment lost 4 bases and the J segment 8 bases; nucleotides outside the gene matches: 11. Germline CDR1 LGHDT, CDR2 YNNKEL (reference sequence). As DNA, the CDR3 is TGTGCCAGCAGCCGACCCGCGGGACAGCGGTATTCACCCCTCCACTTT. It encodes CASSRPAGQRYSPLHF.

The rearrangement joins TRBV5-4 to TRBJ2-5; 11 positions agree with TRBD1. Germline CDR1 and CDR2: SGHNT and YYREEE (reference sequence). The CDR3 is 15 residues long. J lost 4 bases, V lost 4 bases, and 6 bases had no gene match. In nucleotides, the CDR3 is TGTGCCAGCAGCCCCTCCGGGACAGGGGGAGAGACCCAGTACTTC. This sequence encodes CASSPSGTGGETQYF.

For the CDR3, the DNA is TGTGCCAGTAGGATCAGGGGGACCACTAATGAAAAACTGTTTTTT. Translating gives CASRIRGTTNEKLFF. V and J are TRBV19 and TRBJ1-4; 7 positions agree with TRBD1. Trimming took 6 bases from V and 2 from J; bases not matched to a gene: 6. The CDR3 runs to 15 residues. Per the germline V gene, CDR1 is LNHDA and CDR2 is SQIVND (reference sequence).

The chain is built from TRBV3-1 (or the pseudogene TRBV3-2) and TRBJ2-1, with TRBD1 matching 9 bases. This CDR3 is built from 17 residues. The germline gives CDR1 LGHDT, CDR2 YNNKEL (reference sequence). V lost 4 bases to trimming and J lost 2 bases; unmatched junction nucleotides: 9. In nucleotides, the CDR3 is TGTGCCAGCAGCCCAAGCCCGGGACAGGGCGCCTACAATGAGCAGTTCTTC. It yields the protein CASSPSPGQGAYNEQFF.

The chain links TRBV7-3 to TRBJ2-2; no clear D. Trimming shortened V by 4 bases and J by 8 bases, and 11 bases separated the two germline ends. The CDR3 has 13 amino acids. CDR1 SGHTA and CDR2 FQGTGA come from the germline V gene. CDR3 in DNA: TGTGCCAGCAGCTACCTCAGGTCTGGGGAGCTGTTTTTT. This encodes CASSYLRSGELFF.

V and J are TRBV28 and TRBJ1-2; D is uncertain. The germline V gene has CDR1 MDHEN and CDR2 SYDVKM. V lost 4 bases and J 0 bases, leaving 6 bases between the germline ends. The CDR3 totals 13 residues. CDR3 region: CASSSGANYGYTF. The CDR3 region has the DNA TGTGCCAGCAGTTCCGGGGCTAACTATGGCTACACCTTC.

This clone turned up a few times. The V call is TRBV5-6, the J call TRBJ1-1, with D unresolved. Trimming removed 0 bases at V and 0 bases at J, with 12 bases between. Germline assignment: CDR1 SGHDT and CDR2 YYEEEE. The CDR3 is 16 residues long. The CDR3 DNA reads TGTGCCAGCAGCTTGGAAGGAGTCACTGTGAACACTGAAGCTTTCTTT. Its translation is CASSLEGVTVNTEAFF.

The chain combines TRBV24-1 with TRBJ2-1; tentatively, D is TRBD1 (7 bases). This CDR3 has 14 residues. Trimming took 4 bases from V and 5 from J, leaving 11 bases between them. Germline V gene sequence: CDR1 KGHDR, CDR2 SFDVKD. In nucleotides, the CDR3 is TGTGCCACCAGTGAGTCAGGGGGGAACAATGAGCAGTTCTTC. Its protein is CATSESGGNNEQFF.